This TCR beta chain was captured by sequencing in a study of T cell changes during pregnancy in multiple sclerosis. This CDR3 contains 13 residues. Germline values: CDR1 MNHNS, CDR2 SASEGT. V lost 8 bases and J lost 3, with 14 bases in between. Method: immunoSEQ multiplex PCR; TCRdb's copy keeps in-frame clones and lacks some. The sample carries tens of thousands of clones, approximately 90% recorded once. The TCR originated in a female donor in good health, enrolled as a control in a pregnancy study. V gene TRBV6-1 combines with J gene TRBJ2-7, with D maybe TRBD2 (6 bases). The sequencing used peripheral blood, collected in the first trimester of pregnancy. In DNA form, the CDR3 reads TGTGCCAGCGGACCGGGAGTAGGCTACGAGCAGTACTTC. Amino acids: CASGPGVGYEQYF.